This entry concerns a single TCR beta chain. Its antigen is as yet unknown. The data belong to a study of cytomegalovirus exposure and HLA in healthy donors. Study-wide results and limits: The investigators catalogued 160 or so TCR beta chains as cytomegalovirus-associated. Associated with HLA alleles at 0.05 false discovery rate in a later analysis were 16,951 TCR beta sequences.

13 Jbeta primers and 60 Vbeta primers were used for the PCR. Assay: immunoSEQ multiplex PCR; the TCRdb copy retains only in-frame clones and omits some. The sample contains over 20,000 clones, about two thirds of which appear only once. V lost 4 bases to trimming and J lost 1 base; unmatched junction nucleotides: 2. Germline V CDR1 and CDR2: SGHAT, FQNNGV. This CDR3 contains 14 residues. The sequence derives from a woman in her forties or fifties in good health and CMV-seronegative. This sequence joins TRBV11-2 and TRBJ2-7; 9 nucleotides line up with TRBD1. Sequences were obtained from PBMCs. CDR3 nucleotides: TGTGCCAGCAGCTCGGGACAGGGTTCCTACGAGCAGTACTTC. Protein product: CASSSGQGSYEQYF.